A selection of T cell receptor beta chains follows, all from one sample in a study of OX40 agonist ivuxolimab in advanced cancers. TCRdb's copy holds only in-frame clones and misses some; the assay was immunoSEQ multiplex PCR. The repertoire holds some 18,000 clones, with approximately 83% as singletons. Sequencing was performed on CD4+ or CD8+ T cells sorted from blood, taken in a trial of the OX40 agonist ivuxolimab. These receptor sequences come from an adult with an advanced solid tumor such as melanoma, head and neck, liver or kidney cancer. Each CDR3 is given with its conserved first and last residue. A D gene is named only where the DNA matches it firmly. A clone size is listed for some rows: how often the clone was seen (once, few, many), or a class if it is expanded.

TRBD2	NA	TRBJ2-7	TRBV28	CASTARGEGYEQYF	TGTGCCAGCACCGCCCGGGGGGAGGGATACGAGCAGTACTTC
NA	NA	TRBJ2-6	TRBV7-3	CASSLYRGAPSGANVLTF	TGTGCCAGCAGCTTATACCGGGGGGCCCCCTCTGGGGCCAACGTCCTGACTTTC
TRBD1	NA	TRBJ1-1	TRBV28	CASSEPWTGLTEAFF	TGTGCCAGCAGTGAACCTTGGACAGGGTTAACTGAAGCTTTCTTT
NA	NA	TRBJ1-2	TRBV2	CASIWTESGGYTF	TGTGCCAGCATTTGGACGGAGTCTGGAGGGTACACCTTC
TRBD1	NA	TRBJ2-1	TRBV12-5	CASGFAGQGYNEQFF	TGTGCTAGTGGTTTTGCGGGACAGGGGTACAATGAGCAGTTCTTC
NA	NA	TRBJ1-2	TRBV19	CASSIGLGRADGYTF	TGTGCCAGTAGTATAGGGCTTGGCAGGGCGGATGGCTACACCTTC
TRBD1	NA	TRBJ1-5	TRBV6-5	CASDYRGSNQPQHF	TGTGCCAGCGACTACAGGGGCAGCAATCAGCCCCAGCATTTT
NA	once	TRBJ1-1	TRBV20-1	CSAGVTEAFF	TGCAGTGCTGGCGTCACTGAAGCTTTCTTT
TRBD1	NA	TRBJ1-5	TRBV6-1	CASSEIDRGNQPQHF	TGTGCCAGCAGTGAGATAGACAGGGGCAATCAGCCCCAGCATTTT
NA	NA	TRBJ2-5	TRBV5-5	CASSRTTVLGRETQYF	TGTGCCAGCAGCCGAACCACAGTACTCGGGAGAGAGACCCAGTACTTC
TRBD2	NA	TRBJ2-5	TRBV7-2	CASSLMGLAGQETQYF	TGTGCCAGCAGCTTAATGGGACTAGCGGGACAAGAGACCCAGTACTTC
NA	NA	TRBJ2-7	TRBV27	CASKDKISYEQYF	TGTGCCAGCAAGGACAAGATATCCTACGAGCAGTACTTC
TRBD1	NA	TRBJ1-2	TRBV27	CASRMFRGPDYGYTF	TGTGCCAGCAGGATGTTCAGGGGGCCTGACTATGGCTACACCTTC
NA	NA	TRBJ2-2	TRBV7-7	CASSLEGGRETGELFF	TGTGCCAGCAGCTTAGAGGGCGGCAGGGAGACCGGGGAGCTGTTTTTT
NA	NA	TRBJ2-3	TRBV27	CASSLAGNTDTQYF	TGTGCCAGCAGTTTAGCGGGAAACACAGATACGCAGTATTTT
NA	NA	TRBJ2-7	TRBV27	CASSYNSGEQYF	TGTGCCAGCAGTTACAATAGCGGCGAGCAGTACTTC
TRBD1	NA	TRBJ1-2	TRBV10-2	CASTLQGQGAYGYTF	TGCGCCAGCACGCTCCAGGGACAGGGGGCCTATGGCTACACCTTC
TRBD2	NA	TRBJ2-2	TRBV6-1	CASSVVSGESGELFF	TGTGCCAGCAGTGTGGTTAGCGGGGAGTCCGGGGAGCTGTTTTTT
TRBD2	NA	TRBJ2-1	TRBV6-1	CAGETGTSGGNEQFF	TGTGCCGGTGAGACCGGGACTAGCGGGGGGAATGAGCAGTTCTTC
TRBD2	once	TRBJ2-5	TRBV4-2	CASSQDSSGDGLVETQYF	TGTGCCAGCAGCCAAGATTCGAGCGGGGATGGGTTAGTGGAGACCCAGTACTTC
NA	NA	TRBJ1-1	TRBV19	CASSIAKRTEAFF	TGTGCCAGTAGTATAGCCAAGAGGACTGAAGCTTTCTTT
NA	NA	TRBJ1-1	TRBV19	CASSIGALVSEAFF	TGTGCCAGTAGTATCGGCGCCCTCGTCTCTGAAGCTTTCTTT
TRBD2	NA	TRBJ2-1	TRBV4-1	CASSEPLAALGGDEQFF	TGCGCCAGCAGCGAGCCTCTAGCGGCCCTGGGTGGGGATGAGCAGTTCTTC
NA	NA	TRBJ2-4	TRBV15	CATSRGLGDLAKNIQYF	TGTGCCACCAGCAGAGGATTAGGAGACCTAGCCAAAAACATTCAGTACTTC
NA	NA	TRBJ2-7	TRBV5-4	CASSLDSRGIYEQYF	TGTGCCAGCAGCTTGGACAGTAGGGGGATTTACGAGCAGTACTTC
TRBD1	NA	TRBJ1-2	TRBV2	CASSRRQGALSLYGYTF	TGTGCCAGCAGCCGGAGACAGGGGGCCCTCTCACTCTATGGCTACACCTTC
NA	NA	TRBJ2-1	TRBV6-5	CASSYSPGAQFF	TGTGCCAGCAGTTACTCTCCGGGGGCGCAGTTCTTC